This passage covers 20 T cell receptor beta chains from one sample sequenced in a study of blood T cell repertoires in COVID-19. The data were produced by immunoSEQ multiplex PCR, yet TCRdb's version contains in-frame clones alone and is incomplete. The sample yields about 53,000 clones, roughly 90% seen once. Sequencing used peripheral blood. The source is a human donor in a cohort sampled during active COVID-19.

The V gene is TRBV9, the J gene TRBJ2-3, with 9 nucleotides matching TRBD1. J gave up 5 bases and V 3 bases, and 10 bases lay outside the gene matches. The CDR3 consists of 16 residues. In germline, CDR1 is SGDLS, CDR2 YYNGEE. CDR3 sequence: CASSEKSGTGLDTQYF. The CDR3, as DNA: TGTGCCAGCAGCGAAAAAAGTGGGACAGGGTTAGATACGCAGTATTTT.

This rearrangement joins TRBV25-1 to TRBJ1-1; D gene unclear. This CDR3 is 15 amino acids long. Germline loops: CDR1 MGHDK, CDR2 SYGVNS. V dropped 2 bases and J dropped 4 bases, with 14 bases sitting between them. This CDR3 is CASSERGGMGTEAFF. For the CDR3, the DNA is TGTGCCAGCAGTGAAAGAGGTGGTATGGGCACTGAAGCTTTCTTT.

This sequence joins TRBV19 and TRBJ1-1, with D tentatively TRBD1 (6 bases). CDR1 is LNHDA, CDR2 SQIVND, per germline (reference sequence). The V and J ends lost 10 bases and 0 bases respectively, with 18 bases between them. CDR3 size: 15 residues. CDR3 protein: CATHPAQGVNTEAFF. CDR3 DNA: TGTGCCACCCACCCTGCACAGGGAGTGAACACTGAAGCTTTCTTT.

The V gene is TRBV24-1, the J gene TRBJ1-1, with a weak D call TRBD1 (5 bases). Trimming cost V 4 bases and J 4 bases, with 9 bases left between them. Germline V gives CDR1 KGHDR, CDR2 SFDVKD. This CDR3 contains 13 residues. For the CDR3, the DNA is TGTGCCACCAGTGACCTGGGACTCACTGAAGCTTTCTTT. This codes for CATSDLGLTEAFF.

V gene TRBV4-3 combines with J gene TRBJ2-3; D perhaps matches TRBD1 (5 bases). The V gene's germline CDR1 is LGHNA and CDR2 YSLEER. There are 15 residues in the CDR3. The V gene lost 4 bases and the J gene lost 1 base, with 12 bases spanning the gap. CDR3 bases: TGCGCCAGCAGCCCTATAACGACAGGCACAGATACGCAGTATTTT. It specifies CASSPITTGTDTQYF.

The rearrangement uses TRBV7-9 and TRBJ1-4, with D perhaps TRBD1 (5 bases). Germline V lookup: CDR1 SEHNR, CDR2 FQNEAQ (reference sequence). CDR3 length: 15 amino acids. The germline V and J ends were trimmed by 5 bases and 10 bases, with 20 bases remaining between them. CDR3: CASSAWTDAQGKLFF. The CDR3 DNA sequence: TGTGCCAGCAGCGCGTGGACCGACGCGCAGGGAAAACTGTTTTTT.

J is TRBJ1-5 and V is TRBV29-1; D may be TRBD1 (6 bases). The CDR3 has 12 residues. Per the germline V gene, CDR1 is SQVTM and CDR2 is ANQGSEA. Trimming took 6 bases from V and 3 from J, leaving 9 bases between them. CDR3 bases: TGCAGCGTCGGACAGTACAATCAGCCCCAGCATTTT. Translation gives CSVGQYNQPQHF.

V is TRBV7-3 and J is TRBJ2-3; TRBD1 agrees at 8 bases. The V gene's germline CDR1 is SGHTA and CDR2 FQGTGA. V was pared by 2 bases and J by 3 bases, with 7 bases of the junction left unmatched. The CDR3 runs 16 residues. The CDR3 here is CASSLPRTGKTDTQYF. The CDR3 nucleotides are TGTGCCAGCAGCTTACCCCGGACAGGGAAAACAGATACGCAGTATTTT.

This CDR3 is CASSQTGGNEKLFF. The CDR3 nucleotides are TGTGCCAGCAGCCAGACAGGCGGGAATGAAAAACTGTTTTTT. The rearrangement uses TRBV7-2 and TRBJ1-4, with TRBD1 as a possible D gene (6 bases). The germline CDR1 and CDR2 sequences are SGHTA and FQGNSA. With 5 bases removed from V and 5 bases from J, the gap between germline ends came to 12 bases. The CDR3 runs to 14 residues.

The chain joins TRBV7-8 to TRBJ1-2; D is uncertain. The germline CDR1 and CDR2 sequences are SGHVS and FQNEAQ. V was cut by 4 bases and J by 4 bases, with 10 bases left in between. The CDR3 consists of 13 residues. CDR3 DNA: TGTGCCAGCAGCTCCTTGTCCCGCTATGGCTACACCTTC. It translates to CASSSLSRYGYTF.

The rearrangement joins TRBV10-3 to TRBJ2-2, with D uncertain. V dropped 0 bases and J dropped 7 bases, with 12 bases sitting between them. There are 15 residues in the CDR3. The germline gives CDR1 ENHRY, CDR2 SYGVKD. For the CDR3, the DNA is TGTGCCATCAGTGAGTCGACTTTCTCCAACGGGGAGCTGTTTTTT. The encoded protein is CAISESTFSNGELFF.

The rearrangement uses TRBV10-3 and TRBJ1-2; TRBD1 might be the D (5 bases). Germline CDR1 reads ENHRY; CDR2 reads SYGVKD. The CDR3 runs 14 residues. V gave up 8 bases and J gave up 12 bases, with 25 bases separating them. CDR3 in amino acids: CAIRGPIPTVPHTF. The CDR3 DNA sequence: TGTGCCATCCGTGGTCCCATCCCGACAGTCCCTCACACCTTC.

The chain combines TRBV5-1 with TRBJ2-2; TRBD1 aligns across 10 bases. Trimming cost V 3 bases and J 3 bases; bases outside gene matches: 2. The CDR3 length is 15 residues. The V gene's germline CDR1 is SGHRS and CDR2 YFSETQ. CDR3 nucleotide sequence: TGCGCCAGCAGCTCGACAGGGGGCTACACCGGGGAGCTGTTTTTT. Its protein product is CASSSTGGYTGELFF.

V gene TRBV4-1 combines with J gene TRBJ1-2; D unresolved. Looked up from germline, CDR1 is MGHRA and CDR2 is YSYEKL. CDR3 length: 13 amino acids. The V end lost 2 bases, the J end lost 4 bases, and 8 bases lay between the germline ends. The CDR3 sequence is CASSQPFVYGYTF. CDR3 coding DNA: TGCGCCAGCAGCCAACCTTTCGTCTATGGCTACACCTTC.

The genes are TRBV9 and TRBJ2-2, with 9 bases matching TRBD2. In germline, CDR1 is SGDLS, CDR2 YYNGEE. The trim removed 0 bases at V and 6 bases at J, leaving 6 bases unmatched. The CDR3 consists of 16 residues. CDR3 sequence: CASSVASGRSAGELFF. The CDR3 region has the DNA TGTGCCAGCAGCGTAGCGAGCGGGAGGTCCGCCGGGGAGCTGTTTTTT.

The chain carries TRBV10-1 and TRBJ2-2; no clear D gene. CDR1 and CDR2 (germline): WNHNN, SYGVQD (reference sequence). The ends were cut back, 4 bases at V and 3 bases at J, with 9 bases in the middle. This CDR3 has 14 amino acids. The CDR3 here is CASSARIDTGELFF. The DNA for the CDR3 is TGCGCCAGCAGTGCTAGGATAGACACCGGGGAGCTGTTTTTT.

The chain carries TRBV7-2 and TRBJ1-1; 9 nucleotides line up with TRBD1. This CDR3 region has 15 residues. V was clipped by 6 bases and J by 5 bases; unmatched bases: 10. Germline lookup yields CDR1 SGHTA and CDR2 FQGNSA. The CDR3 loop reads CASSPGQGPWTEAFF. The CDR3 DNA follows: TGTGCCAGCAGTCCTGGACAGGGGCCGTGGACTGAAGCTTTCTTT.

CDR3 DNA sequence: TGTGCCAGCAGCCAGGACGCTCGCGCAGGGAATGAGCAGTTCTTC. It codes for CASSQDARAGNEQFF. The rearrangement uses TRBV3-1 (or the pseudogene TRBV3-2) and TRBJ2-1; possible D gene TRBD1, 5 bases. The germline V and J ends were trimmed by 3 bases and 7 bases, with 16 bases remaining between them. The V gene's germline CDR1 is LGHDT and CDR2 YNNKEL (reference sequence). CDR3 length: 15 residues.

The chain combines TRBV11-2 with TRBJ2-1; 11 bases align to TRBD2. With V trimmed by 1 base and J by 5 bases, 7 bases remained unmatched. Germline values: CDR1 SGHAT, CDR2 FQNNGV. The CDR3 covers 17 residues. CDR3 sequence (DNA): TGTGCCAGCAGCTTAGTTAGCGGGAGGGCAGCCCACAATGAGCAGTTCTTC. Its protein is CASSLVSGRAAHNEQFF.

The chain has TRBV5-1 and TRBJ2-5, with 10 bases that match TRBD1. Germline CDR1 reads SGHRS; CDR2 reads YFSETQ. Trimming removed 0 bases from V and 5 bases from J; junction bases left unmatched: 1. The CDR3 sequence is 14 residues long. The CDR3 DNA reads as TGCGCCAGCAGCTTGGTGGGACAGGGGGAGACCCAGTACTTC. Protein sequence: CASSLVGQGETQYF. The full variable domain, completed using reference TRBV5-1 and TRBJ2-5, is KAGVTQTPRYLIKTRGQQVTLSCSPISGHRSVSWYQQTPGQGLQFLFEYFSETQRNKGNFPGRFSGRQFSNSRSEMNVSTLELGDSALYLCASSLVGQGETQYFGPGTRLLVL.